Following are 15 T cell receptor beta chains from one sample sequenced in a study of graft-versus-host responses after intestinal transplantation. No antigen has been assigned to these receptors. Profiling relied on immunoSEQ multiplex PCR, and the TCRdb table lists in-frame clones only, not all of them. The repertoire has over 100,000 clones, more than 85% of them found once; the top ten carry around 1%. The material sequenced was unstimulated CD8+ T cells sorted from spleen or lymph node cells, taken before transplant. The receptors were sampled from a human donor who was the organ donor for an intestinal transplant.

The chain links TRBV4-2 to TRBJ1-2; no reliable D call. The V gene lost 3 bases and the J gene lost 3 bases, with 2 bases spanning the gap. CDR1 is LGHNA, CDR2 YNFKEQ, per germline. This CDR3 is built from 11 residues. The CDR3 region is CASSQDYGYTF. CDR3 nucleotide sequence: TGTGCCAGCAGCCAGGACTATGGCTACACCTTC.

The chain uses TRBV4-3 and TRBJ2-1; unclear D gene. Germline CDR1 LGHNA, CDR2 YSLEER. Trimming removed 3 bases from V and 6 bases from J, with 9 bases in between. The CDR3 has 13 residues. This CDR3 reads CASSQWAANEQFF. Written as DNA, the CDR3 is TGCGCCAGCAGCCAGTGGGCCGCCAATGAGCAGTTCTTC.

CDR3 nucleotides: TGTGCCAGCAGTCCCCGACAGGGACAACCCTACGAGCAGTACTTC. This gives the protein CASSPRQGQPYEQYF. The V and J genes are TRBV27 and TRBJ2-7; the match to TRBD1 covers 7 bases. The V segment lost 5 bases and the J segment 2 bases; nucleotides outside the gene matches: 9. Germline V gives CDR1 MNHEY, CDR2 SMNVEV (reference sequence). The CDR3 extends over 15 amino acids.

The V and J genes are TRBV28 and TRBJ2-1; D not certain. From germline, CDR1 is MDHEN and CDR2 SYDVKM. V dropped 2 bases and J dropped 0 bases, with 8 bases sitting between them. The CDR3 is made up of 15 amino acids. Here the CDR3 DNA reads TGTGCCAGCAGTTTAAGGGAAAGCTCCTACAATGAGCAGTTCTTC. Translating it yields CASSLRESSYNEQFF. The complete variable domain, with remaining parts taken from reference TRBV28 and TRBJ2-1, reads DVKVTQSSRYLVKRTGEKVFLECVQDMDHENMFWYRQDPGLGLRLIYFSYDVKMKEKGDIPEGYSVSREKKERFSLILESASTNQTSMYLCASSLRESSYNEQFFGPGTRLTVL.

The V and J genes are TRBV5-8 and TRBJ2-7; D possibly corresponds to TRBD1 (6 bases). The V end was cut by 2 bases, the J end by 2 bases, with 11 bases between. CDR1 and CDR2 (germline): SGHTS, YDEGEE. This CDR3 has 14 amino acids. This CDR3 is CASSFLGQPYEQYF. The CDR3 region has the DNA TGTGCCAGCAGCTTCCTCGGACAGCCCTACGAGCAGTACTTC.

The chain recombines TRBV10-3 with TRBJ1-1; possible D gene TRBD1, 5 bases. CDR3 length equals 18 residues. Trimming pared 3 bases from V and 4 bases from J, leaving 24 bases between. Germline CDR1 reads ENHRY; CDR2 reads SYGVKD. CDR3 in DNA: TGTGCCATCAGTGAATATGTGGGTTGGGAGGGGCCCCGCACTGAAGCTTTCTTT. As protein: CAISEYVGWEGPRTEAFF.

The CDR3 nucleotides read TGTGCCAGCACTGGTGGATATGAGCAGTTCTTC. Amino acid sequence: CASTGGYEQFF. The chain links TRBV7-2 to TRBJ2-1; D remains unclear. V gave up 7 bases and J gave up 8 bases, with 9 bases separating them. Germline V CDR1 and CDR2: SGHTA, FQGNSA. The CDR3 is 11 amino acids.

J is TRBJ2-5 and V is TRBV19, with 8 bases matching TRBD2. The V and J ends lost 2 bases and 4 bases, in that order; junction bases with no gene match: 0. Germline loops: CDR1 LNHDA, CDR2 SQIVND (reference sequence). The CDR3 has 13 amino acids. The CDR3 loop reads CASSILAGETQYF. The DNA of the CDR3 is TGTGCCAGTAGTATACTAGCGGGAGAGACCCAGTACTTC.

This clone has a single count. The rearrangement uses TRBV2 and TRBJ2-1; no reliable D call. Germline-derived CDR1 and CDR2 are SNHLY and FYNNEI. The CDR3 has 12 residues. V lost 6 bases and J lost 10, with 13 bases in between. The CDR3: CASSGTTGEQFF. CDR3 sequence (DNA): TGTGCCAGCAGCGGCACCACCGGGGAGCAGTTCTTC.

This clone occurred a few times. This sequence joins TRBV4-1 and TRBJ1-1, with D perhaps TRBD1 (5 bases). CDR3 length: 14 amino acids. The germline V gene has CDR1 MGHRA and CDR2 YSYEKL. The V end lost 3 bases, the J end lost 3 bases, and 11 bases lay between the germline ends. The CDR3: CASSHPGGDTEAFF. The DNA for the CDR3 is TGCGCCAGCAGCCACCCCGGAGGGGACACTGAAGCTTTCTTT.

This CDR3 reads CASSTRLRQGHSYEQYF. The CDR3 region has the DNA TGTGCCAGCAGCACGCGTTTGAGACAGGGACATTCCTACGAGCAGTACTTC. This rearrangement joins TRBV21-1 to TRBJ2-7; the DNA was not used to check the table's D call, TRBD1. TRBV21-1 is noted as a pseudogene. The CDR3 runs 17 residues.

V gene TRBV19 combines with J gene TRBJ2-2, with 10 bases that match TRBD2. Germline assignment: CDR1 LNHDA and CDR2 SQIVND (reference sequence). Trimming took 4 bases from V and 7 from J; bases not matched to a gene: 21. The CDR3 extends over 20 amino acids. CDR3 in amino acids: CASSTVLPSSGRFIFGELFF. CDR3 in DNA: TGTGCCAGTAGTACCGTGCTTCCTTCTAGCGGGAGATTTATCTTCGGGGAGCTGTTTTTT.

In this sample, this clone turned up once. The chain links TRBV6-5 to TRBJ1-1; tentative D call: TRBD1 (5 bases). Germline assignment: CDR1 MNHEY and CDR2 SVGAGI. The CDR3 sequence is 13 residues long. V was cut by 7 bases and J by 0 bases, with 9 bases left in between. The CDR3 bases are TGTGCCAGCACCATGACAGTGAACACTGAAGCTTTCTTT. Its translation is CASTMTVNTEAFF.

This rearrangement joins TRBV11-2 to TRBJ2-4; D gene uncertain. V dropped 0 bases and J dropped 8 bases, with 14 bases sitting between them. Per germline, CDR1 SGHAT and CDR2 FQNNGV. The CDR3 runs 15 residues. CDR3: CASSLDLPLRDIQYF. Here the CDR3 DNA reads TGTGCCAGCAGCTTAGATCTGCCCCTTCGAGACATTCAGTACTTC.

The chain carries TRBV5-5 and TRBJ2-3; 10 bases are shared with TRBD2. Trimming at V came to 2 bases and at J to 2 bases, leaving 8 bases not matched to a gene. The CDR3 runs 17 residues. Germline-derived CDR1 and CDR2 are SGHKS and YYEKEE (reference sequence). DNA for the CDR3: TGTGCCAGCAGCTTTCCGGGACTAGCGCCTCCCACAGATACGCAGTATTTT. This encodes CASSFPGLAPPTDTQYF.